Listed below are T cell receptor beta chains from one sample, sequenced in a study of blood T cell repertoires in COVID-19. Data came from immunoSEQ multiplex PCR; TCRdb stores just in-frame clones and leaves some out. The repertoire holds under 75,000 clones, with around 90% as singletons. Material for sequencing was peripheral blood. These receptors all stem from a man aged 50-60 years with active COVID-19. Both conserved end residues are part of each CDR3. D genes are given only for firm matches. The size of a clone is reported for some rows only, either as once, few or many, or as a class for expanded clones.

V gene	D gene	J gene	clone size	CDR3 protein	CDR3 DNA
TRBV4-1	TRBD2	TRBJ2-5	-	CASSQDPSGVFIETQYF	TGCGCCAGCAGCCAAGATCCTAGCGGGGTATTTATCGAGACCCAGTACTTC
TRBV6-5	TRBD1	TRBJ1-3	-	CASSYSPTGAGNTIYF	TGTGCCAGCAGTTACTCGCCCACAGGGGCGGGAAACACCATATATTTT
TRBV7-9	-	TRBJ2-1	-	CASSSTLMEQFF	TGTGCCAGCAGCAGTACCCTAATGGAGCAGTTCTTC
TRBV5-1	-	TRBJ2-3	few	CASSLATAGTQYF	TGCGCCAGCAGCTTGGCTACCGCCGGTACGCAGTATTTT
TRBV12-5	-	TRBJ1-3	-	CASGFSAGNTIYF	TGTGCTAGTGGTTTTTCGGCGGGCAACACCATATATTTT
TRBV27	-	TRBJ1-2	-	CASSLSAGVGGYGYTF	TGTGCCAGCAGTTTATCCGCCGGGGTTGGCGGCTATGGCTACACCTTC
TRBV7-2	-	TRBJ2-1	-	CASSLNGGYNEQFF	TGTGCCAGCAGCTTAAACGGCGGCTACAATGAGCAGTTCTTC
TRBV18	TRBD2	TRBJ2-1	-	CASSPGLAEEQFF	TGTGCCAGCTCACCGGGACTAGCGGAGGAGCAGTTCTTC
TRBV28	-	TRBJ2-4	-	CASSSINSSGSKNIQYF	TGTGCCAGCAGTTCTATTAATAGTTCAGGTTCCAAAAACATTCAGTACTTC
TRBV30	TRBD1	TRBJ2-3	-	CAREGASADTQYF	TGTGCCCGTGAGGGGGCTAGTGCAGATACGCAGTATTTT
TRBV18	-	TRBJ1-2	-	CASSDRNYGYTF	TGTGCCAGCTCCGACAGAAACTATGGCTACACCTTC
TRBV5-1	TRBD2	TRBJ2-1	-	CASSLTPIAGGNEQFF	TGCGCCAGCAGCTTAACCCCCATAGCGGGGGGTAATGAGCAGTTCTTC
TRBV19	-	TRBJ1-1	-	CASSHRTENTEAFF	TGTGCCAGTAGTCACCGGACAGAGAACACTGAAGCTTTCTTT
TRBV6-6	-	TRBJ2-5	-	CASRQGEETQYF	TGTGCCAGCAGGCAGGGTGAGGAGACCCAGTACTTC
TRBV4-3	-	TRBJ2-7	once	CASSQNLRGEQYF	TGCGCCAGCAGCCAGAATCTCCGGGGTGAGCAGTACTTC
TRBV5-4	TRBD1	TRBJ1-6	-	CASSFGADRASPLHF	TGTGCCAGCAGCTTCGGAGCGGACAGGGCCTCACCCCTCCACTTT
TRBV5-1	-	TRBJ1-6	-	CASSLASSYNSPLHF	TGCGCCAGCAGCTTGGCGAGCTCCTATAATTCACCCCTCCACTTT
TRBV5-1	TRBD1	TRBJ2-2	-	CASSLEGQGNTGELFF	TGCGCCAGCAGCTTGGAGGGACAGGGAAACACCGGGGAGCTGTTTTTT
TRBV19	-	TRBJ2-3	-	CASSIGGALSTDTQYF	TGTGCCAGTAGTATAGGTGGGGCCCTGAGCACAGATACGCAGTATTTT
TRBV18	TRBD1	TRBJ1-3	-	CASSPPRDRLGNTIYF	TGTGCCAGCTCACCACCCCGGGACAGGCTTGGAAACACCATATATTTT
TRBV3-1/TRBV3-2	TRBD1	TRBJ2-4	-	CASSHTGVAKNIQYF	TGTGCCAGCAGCCATACAGGGGTGGCCAAAAACATTCAGTACTTC
TRBV10-3	TRBD1	TRBJ2-7	-	CAIREQGKNHEQYF	TGTGCCATCAGAGAACAGGGGAAGAACCACGAGCAGTACTTC
TRBV4-1	-	TRBJ1-5	-	CASSQGVPRGPQPQHF	TGCGCCAGCAGCCAAGGGGTCCCCAGGGGCCCGCAGCCCCAGCATTTT
TRBV20-1	-	TRBJ2-7	-	CSASDGYEQYF	TGCAGTGCAAGCGACGGCTACGAGCAGTACTTC
TRBV4-3	-	TRBJ2-7	-	CASSQGAKGVYEQYF	TGCGCCAGCAGCCAAGGGGCCAAGGGGGTGTACGAGCAGTACTTC
TRBV20-1	TRBD1	TRBJ1-1	-	CSAPTGTGDCF	TGCAGTGCTCCCACCGGGACAGGGGATTGCTTT
TRBV29-1	TRBD1	TRBJ2-2	-	CSGGQATGELFF	TGCAGCGGGGGACAGGCCACCGGGGAGCTGTTTTTT
TRBV2	-	TRBJ2-7	few	CASRPLPGLNYEQYF	TGTGCCAGCAGACCCCTGCCGGGACTCAATTACGAGCAGTACTTC
TRBV6-5	TRBD1	TRBJ1-2	-	CASSSGGTNYGYTF	TGTGCCAGCAGTTCAGGGGGAACTAACTATGGCTACACCTTC
TRBV7-9	TRBD2	TRBJ2-7	-	CASTSGGSYEQYF	TGTGCCAGCACCAGCGGGGGCTCCTACGAGCAGTACTTC
TRBV12-5	-	TRBJ1-1	-	CASGLAQGTEAFF	TGTGCTAGTGGTTTGGCCCAGGGTACTGAAGCTTTCTTT
TRBV2	TRBD1	TRBJ1-5	-	CASSEQGENQPQHF	TGTGCCAGCAGTGAGCAGGGGGAGAATCAGCCCCAGCATTTT
TRBV6-5	TRBD1	TRBJ1-2	once	CASTNRGRTGYTF	TGTGCCAGCACCAACAGGGGACGGACTGGCTACACCTTC
TRBV3-1/TRBV3-2	TRBD1	TRBJ1-1	-	CASSQRDRVHAEAFF	TGTGCCAGCAGCCAAAGGGACAGGGTACACGCTGAAGCTTTCTTT
TRBV27	-	TRBJ1-2	-	CASSLSWGQGYNYGYTF	TGTGCCAGCAGTTTATCCTGGGGGCAGGGCTATAACTATGGCTACACCTTC
TRBV7-2	TRBD2	TRBJ2-5	-	CASSLAGLAGGPLYQETQYF	TGTGCCAGCAGCTTAGCCGGGCTAGCGGGGGGACCACTGTACCAAGAGACCCAGTACTTC
TRBV16	-	TRBJ1-4	once	CVSSRIRGEKLFF	TGTGTCAGCAGCCGTATCCGGGGTGAAAAACTGTTTTTT